This entry features one T cell receptor (beta chain) sequence. The antigen this receptor binds is unknown. There are no base qualities to consult, and no much larger clone falls within one base. This entry belongs to a study of CD8 T cells in acute hepatitis C reinfection (dated by TCRdb to the early 2020s). About the investigation overall: This study examined the TCRbeta repertoire of CD8+ T cells that recognize the HCV NS3-1073 epitope, both during acute infection and after viral clearance. Several spontaneous resolvers contributed paired acute and follow-up samples. Results and caveats for the whole study, not just this receptor: CDR3 sequences shared with other epitopes were rare, and differing sequencing approaches may have limited exact matching. NS3-1073 specific repertoires were highly diverse, with no significant diversity differences between acute resolver, follow-up resolver and acute chronic samples. TRBV04 and TRBV06 gene families were preferentially used in all groups, and this usage was not explained by overrepresentation in the naive pool. Because bulk sequencing was performed on the TCRbeta chain only, alphabeta pairing of public clonotypes could not be determined. Regardless of outcome, thirteen public clonotypes were found, and one public clonotype used V04-02/J02-02. No follow-up repertoires were available for chronically infected subjects, since NS3-1073 specific cells were too rare to be sorted.

Per the germline V gene (reference sequence), MNHEY is the CDR1 and SMNVEV is the CDR2. Reading from cysteine to phenylalanine, the CDR3 counts 17 amino acids. Only the CDR3 part of the read is kept: 51 bases, read in frame from the first base. V and J are trimmed by 6 bases and 5 bases, and the gene matches miss 9 bases of the junction. The time point label corresponds to: naive CD8 control sorted from an acute-time-point sample. Enrolled in the Montreal Hepatitis C Cohort (HEPCO) in Canada, the donors were people who inject drugs, and these donors were followed every 3 months. Acute primary HCV infection was defined by a positive HCV RNA or antibody test following a negative test within the previous 24 weeks. Antibodies against CD3, CD8 and CD45RO were used for surface staining, and dead cells were excluded with an aqua fixable dye. The cohort included under 10 spontaneous resolvers, defined as subjects with HCV RNA clearance within 24 weeks. From thawed, previously cryostored peripheral blood mononuclear cells, CD8+ T cells were purified through negative selection performed by means of the MACS CD8+ T cell Isolation Kit. A BD FACSAria II cell sorter was used for cell sorting.

Genomic DNA was extracted from the FACS-sorted cells, and the TCRbeta chains were sequenced by the commercial immunoSEQ service. On the authors' methods: The repertoire data were analyzed using ImmunoSEQ Analyzer software v3.0 and R v3.5.1. Only productive rearrangements were analyzed, because sequences with stop codons or out-of-frame rearrangements were removed. Simpson diversity, Shannon entropy, CDR3 length and nucleotide addition metrics were obtained from the sequencing provider. Clonotypes were grouped by frequency into dominant, sub-dominant, low or lowest abundance categories, and clonotypes below 0.1% were left out of most analyses. Any CDR3 amino acid clonotype present in at least two subjects at a cumulative frequency of at least 0.5% was labeled public. TCRdb mirrors the immuneACCESS table, restricted to in-frame sequences. Some clones are absent from its copies; in checked studies, under half trace to an unresolved V gene, and the reason for the others is unknown. V and J calls and clone size are as listed in that table; D and trimming were resolved from the DNA. This sample gives about 38,000 clones in total; 70% to 90% of them show up just once. The ten largest account for about a tenth of the sample.

Sequencing was done on a sample of naive CD8+ T cells from PBMCs. What this sample's cell subset or site label stands for: sorted total naive CD45RO-negative CD8+ T cells. The chain couples TRBV27 to TRBJ2-2; 13 nucleotides in the junction match TRBD2. The TCR sequence derives from a young woman who spontaneously cleared hepatitis C infection. CDR3 loop: CASSDGLAGDGTGELFF. The DNA reads TGTGCCAGCAGCGACGGACTAGCGGGAGACGGTACCGGGGAGCTGTTTTTT.